This T cell receptor beta chain was captured in a study of T cell repertoires in cytomegalovirus infection. About the study: Used in the study were CMV epitopes, some recently identified and HLA-C-restricted, others well-studied and HLA-B-restricted. Study-level findings and limits: Ex vivo responses were dominated by HLA-C-restricted CMV-specific TCR beta clonotypes.

TCRdb recomputed calls from the reads with MiXCR, one row per CDR3 protein. Seen here are some 700,000 distinct CDR3 sequences, around a third observed once, and the top ten hold 18%. This clonotype showed up just a few times. Its antigen is still unknown. This CDR3 is built from 17 residues. Trimming took 5 bases from V and 4 from J; bases not matched to a gene: 12. CDR1 is KGHDR, CDR2 SFDVKD, per germline. This clonotype was obtained from a human donor in good health (CMV status not recorded). Some clones in this sample may be carry-over from other donors' samples. Here the sequenced sample was cultured PBMCs, taken from culture after CMV antigen stimulation. The rearrangement links TRBV24-1 to TRBJ1-5, with 8 bases lining up with TRBD1. CDR3 region: CATSGAPGTGGNQPQHF. CDR3 bases: TGTGCCACCAGTGGAGCGCCGGGTACAGGGGGAAATCAGCCCCAGCATTTT.